The 20 T cell receptor beta chains reported below all come from one sample, sequenced in a study of early T cells in non-severe SARS-CoV-2 infection. TCRdb independently ran MiXCR on the 5' RACE reads; one entry per CDR3 protein. The repertoire holds 69,000 or so distinct CDR3 sequences, approximately 13% seen once, with over 4% in the top ten. Sequencing input: whole blood. The receptor source for this set is an adult who was a healthcare worker with PCR-confirmed SARS-CoV-2 infection or an uninfected control (not recorded which).

This clonotype has a count of ten or more. This rearrangement joins TRBV5-1 to TRBJ1-2, with a possible D match to TRBD1 (5 bases). In germline, CDR1 is SGHRS, CDR2 YFSETQ. Between the trimmed V and J ends, which lost 0 bases and 4 bases, there was a span of 13 bases. This CDR3 is 15 amino acids long. The CDR3 protein is CASSLGAGKGYGYTF. The CDR3 DNA reads as TGCGCCAGCAGCTTGGGGGCAGGGAAGGGCTATGGCTACACCTTC.

This clonotype has at least ten counts. The V gene is TRBV12-3 or TRBV12-4, the J gene TRBJ2-3; D is possibly TRBD2 (5 bases). The CDR3 sequence is 14 residues long. Trimming stripped 2 bases from V and 6 bases from J, with 12 bases between. The CDR3, as DNA: TGTGCCAGCAGTTTACGAGGGAAGTATGATACGCAGTATTTT. This gives the protein CASSLRGKYDTQYF.

This clonotype was counted at least ten times. The chain combines TRBV9 with TRBJ2-1; the D gene is possibly TRBD2 (5 bases). Germline lookup yields CDR1 SGDLS and CDR2 YYNGEE. This CDR3 is built from 14 residues. V gave up 3 bases and J gave up 7 bases, with 14 bases separating them. The CDR3 loop reads CASSAWESRNEQFF. The CDR3 nucleotides read TGTGCCAGCAGCGCCTGGGAGTCGAGGAATGAGCAGTTCTTC.

This clonotype was detected many times. The V call is TRBV7-2, the J call TRBJ1-3; TRBD1 aligns across 7 bases. V was clipped by 1 base and J by 3 bases; unmatched bases: 6. CDR1 SGHTA and CDR2 FQGNSA come from the germline V gene. The CDR3 is 16 amino acids. The CDR3 is CASSLGQGRGGNTIYF. The CDR3 nucleotides are TGTGCCAGCAGCTTAGGACAGGGTCGAGGTGGAAACACCATATATTTT.

This clonotype was seen at least ten times. V and J are TRBV7-9 and TRBJ2-7, with 10 positions matching TRBD2. The ends lost 6 bases at V and 5 bases at J; junction bases unmatched: 4. Germline V gene lookup returns CDR1 SEHNR and CDR2 FQNEAQ (reference sequence). The CDR3 has 13 amino acids. The CDR3 DNA follows: TGTGCCAGCAGAGTAGCGGGAGGCAACGAGCAGTACTTC. It is translated as CASRVAGGNEQYF.

The sample holds a few counts of this clonotype. The gene calls are TRBV3-1 and TRBJ2-7; D gene unclear. Germline values: CDR1 LGHDT, CDR2 YNNKEL (reference sequence). The CDR3 is made up of 12 amino acids. The V end lost 0 bases, the J end lost 5 bases, and 5 bases lay between the germline ends. The CDR3 DNA sequence: TGTGCCAGCAGCCAAGAACGGAACGAGCAGTACTTC. It translates to CASSQERNEQYF.

Many counts were recorded for this clonotype. The chain recombines TRBV7-9 with TRBJ1-4, with 7 bases lining up with TRBD1. The CDR3 has 16 amino acids. CDR1 and CDR2 (germline): SEHNR, FQNEAQ (reference sequence). The ends lost 4 bases at V and 0 bases at J; junction bases unmatched: 5. CDR3 region: CASSYPTGATNEKLFF. The DNA for the CDR3 is TGTGCCAGCAGCTACCCTACAGGGGCAACTAATGAAAAACTGTTTTTT. Full variable domain (outside the CDR3, taken from reference TRBV7-9 and TRBJ1-4): DTGVSQNPRHKITKRGQNVTFRCDPISEHNRLYWYRQTLGQGPEFLTYFQNEAQLEKSRLLSDRFSAERPKGSFSTLEIQRTEQGDSAMYLCASSYPTGATNEKLFFGSGTQLSVL.

V is TRBV4-1 and J is TRBJ2-1; D ambiguous. Trimming stripped 0 bases from V and 4 bases from J, with 1 base between. CDR3 length: 12 residues. CDR1 is MGHRA, CDR2 YSYEKL, per germline. CDR3 nucleotide sequence: TGCGCCAGCAGCCAAGAGTACAATGAGCAGTTCTTC. Translating gives CASSQEYNEQFF.

This clonotype was detected many times. The V and J genes are TRBV7-2 and TRBJ2-1; D is unclear. Germline CDR1 is SGHTA and CDR2 is FQGNSA. V gave up 5 bases and J gave up 6 bases, with 11 bases separating them. The CDR3 extends over 13 amino acids. For the CDR3, the DNA is TGTGCCAGCAGCCTTGGACGCCTCAATGAGCAGTTCTTC. Encoded protein: CASSLGRLNEQFF.

This clonotype was detected many times. For the CDR3, the DNA is TGCAGTGCTTATGGCGGGATTGGCACAGATACGCAGTATTTT. Residues: CSAYGGIGTDTQYF. The chain links TRBV20-1 to TRBJ2-3; possibly TRBD2 for D (6 bases). The CDR3 loop spans 14 amino acids. Germline CDR1 and CDR2: DFQATT and SNEGSKA (reference sequence). The ends were cut back, 5 bases at V and 1 base at J, with 13 bases in the middle.

This clonotype was recorded a few times. The chain links TRBV7-9 to TRBJ1-1; D uncertain. There are 12 residues in the CDR3. V lost 8 bases to trimming and J lost 2 bases, with 9 bases between them. Per germline, CDR1 SEHNR and CDR2 FQNEAQ (reference sequence). CDR3 nucleotide sequence: TGTGCCAGCTCCCGGGTAAACACTGAAGCTTTCTTT. Translating gives CASSRVNTEAFF.

This clonotype is categorized as medium-sized. This chain uses TRBV11-2 with TRBJ2-3, with no clear D. The CDR3 sequence is 14 residues long. The ends were cut back, 5 bases at V and 3 bases at J, with 12 bases in the middle. Germline CDR1 is SGHAT and CDR2 is FQNNGV. The CDR3 loop is CASSVVGATDTQYF. In nucleotides, the CDR3 is TGTGCCAGCAGCGTCGTGGGTGCGACAGATACGCAGTATTTT. Together with reference TRBV11-2 and TRBJ2-3, the CDR3 gives the full variable domain: EAGVAQSPRYKIIEKRQSVAFWCNPISGHATLYWYQQILGQGPKLLIQFQNNGVVDDSQLPKDRFSAERLKGVDSTLKIQPAKLEDSAVYLCASSVVGATDTQYFGPGTRLTVL.

This chain joins TRBV29-1 and TRBJ2-4, with D perhaps TRBD1 or TRBD2 (5 bases each). Germline V gene lookup returns CDR1 SQVTM and CDR2 ANQGSEA. The V end was cut by 7 bases, the J end by 0 bases, with 10 bases between. This CDR3 is built from 13 residues. The CDR3 loop is CSGRDLAKNIQYF. The CDR3, as DNA: TGCAGCGGAAGGGACCTAGCCAAAAACATTCAGTACTTC. The whole variable domain, filled in from reference TRBV29-1 and TRBJ2-4, reads SAVISQKPSRDICQRGTSLTIQCQVDSQVTMMFWYRQQPGQSLTLIATANQGSEATYESGFVIDKFPISRPNLTFSTLTVSNMSPEDSSIYLCSGRDLAKNIQYFGAGTRLSVL.

This clonotype appeared a few times. V gene TRBV12-3 or TRBV12-4 combines with J gene TRBJ2-5; 7 nucleotides line up with TRBD1. Trimming cost V 7 bases and J 5 bases; bases outside gene matches: 13. This CDR3 region has 15 residues. The CDR3 DNA reads as TGTGCCAGCACCTTGGTCGGCGCCAGGGGGGAGACCCAGTACTTC. Translation gives CASTLVGARGETQYF.

This clonotype was seen at least ten times. The V and J genes are TRBV7-2 and TRBJ2-7, with 12 bases aligning to TRBD2. The CDR3 consists of 16 residues. The trim removed 2 bases at V and 3 bases at J, leaving 5 bases unmatched. Per the germline V gene, CDR1 is SGHTA and CDR2 is FQGNSA. CDR3 bases: TGTGCCAGCAGCTTATTGGGACTAGCGGGCGGCTACGAGCAGTACTTC. It encodes CASSLLGLAGGYEQYF.

The sample holds many counts of this clonotype. V is TRBV29-1 and J is TRBJ2-1; the D gene is possibly TRBD1 (5 bases). This CDR3 has 13 amino acids. V lost 5 bases and J 8 bases, leaving 16 bases between the germline ends. Germline V CDR1 and CDR2: SQVTM, ANQGSEA. The CDR3 nucleotides are TGCAGCGTTTTGAGAGACAGTCTATATGAGCAGTTCTTC. Translating it yields CSVLRDSLYEQFF.

This clonotype occurred a few times. The V call is TRBV20-1, the J call TRBJ2-3; D gene unclear. The CDR3 contains 10 residues. The germline V gene has CDR1 DFQATT and CDR2 SNEGSKA (reference sequence). V gave up 3 bases and J gave up 6 bases, with 4 bases separating them. CDR3 nucleotide sequence: TGCAGTGCTAGTTGGGATACGCAGTATTTT. Translating it yields CSASWDTQYF.

This clonotype was seen many times. The V call is TRBV14, the J call TRBJ2-5; D is unresolved. Germline loops: CDR1 SGHDN, CDR2 FVKESK. The CDR3 sequence is 13 residues long. V was clipped by 3 bases and J by 1 base, with 6 bases between them. The CDR3 protein is CASSHLIQETQYF. Written as DNA, the CDR3 is TGTGCCAGCAGCCATTTGATCCAAGAGACCCAGTACTTC. The full variable domain, its missing parts supplied by reference TRBV14 and TRBJ2-5, is EAGVTQFPSHSVIEKGQTVTLRCDPISGHDNLYWYRRVMGKEIKFLLHFVKESKQDESGMPNNRFLAERTGGTYSTLKVQPAELEDSGVYFCASSHLIQETQYFGPGTRLLVL.

This chain joins TRBV28 and TRBJ2-2; D gene ambiguous. The V gene lost 7 bases and the J gene lost 2 bases, with 5 bases spanning the gap. Germline V CDR1 and CDR2: MDHEN, SYDVKM. The CDR3 spans 12 residues. The CDR3 sequence is CASNRNTGELFF. The CDR3 DNA reads as TGTGCCAGCAACAGAAACACCGGGGAGCTGTTTTTT.

This clonotype was seen at least ten times. The chain employs TRBV20-1 and TRBJ2-1; 8 nucleotides match TRBD2. The CDR3 has 14 amino acids. V gave up 7 bases and J gave up 1 base; unmatched junction bases: 6. CDR1 is DFQATT, CDR2 SNEGSKA, per germline (reference sequence). For the CDR3, the DNA is TGCAGTGTAAGACGGGAGGGTTCCTACAATGAGCAGTTCTTC. Its translation: CSVRREGSYNEQFF.